These T cell receptor beta chains were read from a single sample in a study of T cell clonotyping in hematopoietic cell transplantation. Method: immunoSEQ multiplex PCR; TCRdb's copy keeps in-frame clones and lacks some. This table has several thousand clones, just over 70% appearing once. The source material was peripheral blood mononuclear cells, sampled 30 days after allogeneic stem cell transplant. Receptors originate from a male patient aged 40 to 55 who had an allogeneic stem cell transplant from an unrelated donor, so the T cells may come from the graft donor. Some clones in this sample may be carry-over from other donors' samples. The CDR3 runs from the conserved cysteine through the conserved F or W. A D gene is named only where the DNA matches it firmly. The size of a clone is reported for some rows only, either as once, few or many, or as a class for expanded clones.

d_gene | abundance | j_gene | v_gene | CDR3aa | CDR3nt
- | - | TRBJ2-3 | TRBV29-1 | CSEGDTQYF | TGCAGTGAGGGGGATACGCAGTATTTT
- | - | TRBJ1-3 | TRBV28 | CASSLGRGQFISSGNTIYF | TGTGCCAGCAGTTTAGGGAGGGGTCAGTTCATTAGCTCTGGAAACACCATATATTTT
- | few | TRBJ1-2 | TRBV25-1 | CASSEHDTSRRGYTF | TGTGCCAGCAGTGAGCACGACACGTCCAGACGGGGCTACACCTTC
TRBD1 | - | TRBJ1-6 | TRBV28 | CASSLGGTGEWNSPLHF | TGTGCCAGCAGTTTAGGGGGCACAGGGGAATGGAATTCACCCCTCCACTTT
TRBD1 | - | TRBJ1-2 | TRBV6-4 | CASSGDRGWGYTF | TGTGCCAGCAGTGGCGACAGGGGTTGGGGCTACACCTTC
- | once | TRBJ2-7 | TRBV11-3 | CASSLVRGEQYF | TGTGCCAGCAGCTTAGTTCGTGGTGAGCAGTACTTC
TRBD1 | - | TRBJ2-7 | TRBV29-1 | CSVTGQGAYEQYF | TGCAGCGTGACGGGACAGGGGGCTTACGAGCAGTACTTC
TRBD2 | - | TRBJ2-3 | TRBV6-7 | CASSSPWAGVRDTQYF | TGTGCCAGCAGTTCTCCCTGGGCGGGGGTGAGGGATACGCAGTATTTT
TRBD1 | few | TRBJ1-1 | TRBV9 | CASSKGATEAFF | TGTGCCAGCAGTAAGGGGGCAACTGAAGCTTTCTTT
TRBD2 | - | TRBJ2-7 | TRBV4-2 | CASSQVPAGRSYEQYF | TGTGCCAGCAGCCAAGTGCCAGCGGGGAGATCCTACGAGCAGTACTTC
- | - | TRBJ1-4 | TRBV7-9 | CASSPPTQRSNEKLFF | TGTGCCAGCAGCCCCCCGACCCAACGGAGTAATGAAAAACTGTTTTTT
- | - | TRBJ2-5 | TRBV28 | CASSLIGRQETQYF | TGTGCCAGCAGTTTAATAGGGAGACAAGAGACCCAGTACTTC
- | - | TRBJ1-2 | TRBV18 | CASSATARGYTF | TGTGCCAGCTCAGCGACAGCTCGGGGCTACACCTTC
TRBD2 | - | TRBJ2-2 | TRBV4-1 | CASSQLGSGGHTGELFF | TGCGCCAGCAGCCAACTGGGTAGCGGGGGCCACACCGGGGAGCTGTTTTTT
TRBD1 | - | TRBJ2-7 | TRBV13 | CASSTGTGKYYEQYF | TGTGCCAGCAGCACCGGGACAGGGAAATACTACGAGCAGTACTTC
- | - | TRBJ2-7 | TRBV7-5 | CVRSSAPRQFYEQYF | TGTGTCAGAAGCTCAGCCCCGCGACAGTTCTACGAGCAGTACTTC
- | few | TRBJ1-4 | TRBV28 | CASSFGPNNEKLFF | TGTGCCAGCAGCTTCGGGCCGAATAATGAAAAACTGTTTTTT
- | - | TRBJ2-7 | TRBV25-1 | CASFFDEGGEQYF | TGTGCCAGCTTTTTTGATGAGGGAGGCGAGCAGTACTTC
- | - | TRBJ1-2 | TRBV11-2 | CASSLASTNYGYTF | TGTGCCAGCAGCTTAGCCTCCACAAACTATGGCTACACCTTC
- | - | TRBJ1-5 | TRBV7-6 | CASSSKEPRHQPQHF | TGTGCCAGCAGCTCCAAGGAGCCCCGCCATCAGCCCCAGCATTTT
- | - | TRBJ2-5 | TRBV28 | CASSSSGQGRETQYF | TGTGCCAGCAGTTCCTCTGGGCAGGGAAGAGAGACCCAGTACTTC
TRBD1 | few | TRBJ1-2 | TRBV18 | CASSLTGDGYTF | TGTGCCAGCTCACTGACAGGGGATGGCTACACCTTC
- | once | TRBJ2-1 | TRBV5-1 | CASSVGRGPGMRSYNEQFF | TGCGCCAGCAGCGTCGGTCGGGGGCCAGGGATGAGGTCCTACAATGAGCAGTTCTTC
TRBD1 | - | TRBJ1-4 | TRBV6-1 | CASRGQVANEKLFF | TGTGCCAGCAGGGGACAGGTTGCTAATGAAAAACTGTTTTTT
- | - | TRBJ1-6 | TRBV5-1 | CASSLEEVSPLHF | TGCGCCAGCAGCTTGGAGGAGGTGTCACCCCTCCACTTT
- | - | TRBJ2-2 | TRBV5-1 | CASSLLELGNTGELFF | TGCGCCAGCAGCTTGTTAGAGTTGGGAAACACCGGGGAGCTGTTTTTT
TRBD1 | few | TRBJ1-2 | TRBV19 | CASSSRRQGTNYGYTF | TGTGCCAGTAGTTCTCGACGACAGGGTACTAACTATGGCTACACCTTC
- | - | TRBJ1-2 | TRBV5-6 | CASRPGGGRYGYTF | TGTGCCAGCAGACCCGGTGGAGGGCGCTATGGCTACACCTTC
- | - | TRBJ2-7 | TRBV29-1 | CSVDLGGWEGAAPYEQYF | TGCAGCGTTGATCTGGGAGGATGGGAGGGGGCGGCCCCCTACGAGCAGTACTTC
TRBD2 | few | TRBJ2-1 | TRBV2 | CASGSSGGIGNEQFF | TGTGCCAGCGGCTCTAGCGGGGGAATTGGCAATGAGCAGTTCTTC
- | - | TRBJ1-1 | TRBV6-5 | CASTSREADTEAFF | TGTGCCAGCACTTCCAGGGAAGCTGACACTGAAGCTTTCTTT
- | - | TRBJ2-1 | TRBV7-2 | CASSPVDEQFF | TGTGCCAGCAGTCCAGTTGATGAGCAGTTCTTC
- | - | TRBJ1-1 | TRBV9 | CASSVAAEVPEAFF | TGTGCCAGCAGCGTAGCGGCAGAAGTCCCTGAAGCTTTCTTT
TRBD1 | - | TRBJ2-2 | TRBV7-9 | CASSSPTGAVGELFF | TGTGCCAGCAGCTCTCCTACAGGGGCGGTCGGGGAGCTGTTTTTT
- | - | TRBJ2-7 | TRBV6-1 | CASSGFYRVYEQYF | TGTGCCAGCAGTGGGTTTTACAGGGTTTACGAGCAGTACTTC
- | few | TRBJ1-2 | TRBV2 | CASSGNYGYTF | TGTGCCAGCAGCGGCAACTATGGCTACACCTTC
- | - | TRBJ1-6 | TRBV30 | CARIKGLTNSPLHF | TGTGCCAGAATCAAGGGGTTAACTAATTCACCCCTCCACTTT
TRBD1 | - | TRBJ2-7 | TRBV4-2 | CASSPGRDSSYEQYF | TGTGCCAGCAGCCCTGGCCGGGACAGTAGCTACGAGCAGTACTTC
- | - | TRBJ2-7 | TRBV9 | CASSVGLWSSPYEQYF | TGTGCCAGCAGCGTAGGGTTATGGTCATCCCCCTACGAGCAGTACTTC
TRBD1 | - | TRBJ1-1 | TRBV19 | CASTPTGGAAEAFF | TGTGCCAGTACCCCGACAGGGGGCGCGGCAGAAGCTTTCTTT
TRBD2 | - | TRBJ2-7 | TRBV4-1 | CASSQASGVYEQYF | TGCGCCAGCAGCCAAGCTAGCGGGGTGTACGAGCAGTACTTC